Presented here are 15 T cell receptor beta chains from one specimen sequenced in a study of T cell responses to AZD1222 COVID-19 vaccine (dated by TCRdb to the early 2020s). Library preparation employed the immunoSEQ multiplex PCR assay. In its TCRdb copy, this immuneACCESS table keeps in-frame sequences only and misses some clones. Where compared with another copy, unresolved V genes explain less than half of these, and the others have no known cause. The sample contains roughly 96,000 clones, over 75% of them found a single time. Jointly, the top ten make up over 10% of the sample. What the time point label conveys for this sample: about 28 days (+/-7) after the second vaccine dose. Sequencing was performed on peripheral blood, taken 28 days after the second AZD1222 dose. The source of these receptors is an adult who received the AZD1222 COVID-19 vaccine.

The rearrangement uses TRBV24-1 and TRBJ2-2; possible D gene TRBD1, 6 bases. The CDR3 covers 14 residues. Germline V gene sequence: CDR1 KGHDR, CDR2 SFDVKD. The V and J ends lost 5 bases and 6 bases respectively, with 12 bases between them. Here the CDR3 reads CATSARTAPGELFF. The DNA for the CDR3 is TGTGCCACCAGTGCAAGGACAGCTCCCGGGGAGCTGTTTTTT.

The chain recombines TRBV3-1 (or the pseudogene TRBV3-2) with TRBJ2-1; D might be TRBD1 or TRBD2, each matching 6 bases. Germline lookup yields CDR1 LGHDT and CDR2 YNNKEL (reference sequence). The CDR3 length is 15 residues. Trimming shortened V by 3 bases and J by 3 bases, and 12 bases separated the two germline ends. The CDR3 DNA is TGTGCCAGCAGCCAGGGGGGCCCCTTCTACAATGAGCAGTTCTTC. As protein: CASSQGGPFYNEQFF.

V usage is TRBV6-6 and J usage is TRBJ2-5, with TRBD1 matching over 11 bases. Trimming cost V 3 bases and J 1 base; bases outside gene matches: 1. In germline, CDR1 is MNHNY, CDR2 SVGAGI (reference sequence). The CDR3 consists of 15 residues. The CDR3 sequence is CASSYGTGGQETQYF. The CDR3 DNA sequence: TGTGCCAGCAGTTATGGGACAGGGGGCCAAGAGACCCAGTACTTC.

This sequence joins TRBV29-1 and TRBJ1-1, with 7 bases that match TRBD1. The CDR3 sequence is 13 residues long. V lost 3 bases, J lost 0 bases, and 1 base stayed unmatched. CDR1 and CDR2 (germline): SQVTM, ANQGSEA. CDR3 region: CSVEQGVNTEAFF. The CDR3 nucleotides are TGCAGCGTTGAGCAGGGGGTGAACACTGAAGCTTTCTTT. The variable domain in full, completed from reference TRBV29-1 and TRBJ1-1, reads SAVISQKPSRDICQRGTSLTIQCQVDSQVTMMFWYRQQPGQSLTLIATANQGSEATYESGFVIDKFPISRPNLTFSTLTVSNMSPEDSSIYLCSVEQGVNTEAFFGQGTRLTVV.

V gene TRBV6-5 combines with J gene TRBJ1-3; D uncertain. This CDR3 has 15 residues. Trimming stripped 4 bases from V and 0 bases from J, with 10 bases between. From germline, CDR1 is MNHEY and CDR2 SVGAGI. The CDR3 region is CASSSLGSSGNTIYF. The CDR3 DNA is TGTGCCAGCAGTTCCCTAGGGAGCTCTGGAAACACCATATATTTT.

CDR3 bases: TGCAGTGCTAGAGATTTCAACGAGCAGTACTTC. It translates to CSARDFNEQYF. J is TRBJ2-7 and V is TRBV20-1; unclear D gene. The CDR3 has 11 residues. CDR1 is DFQATT, CDR2 SNEGSKA, per germline (reference sequence). Between the trimmed V and J ends, which lost 0 bases and 5 bases, there was a span of 5 bases.

V is TRBV21-1 and J is TRBJ2-3; the table's D call, TRBD1, was not checked against the DNA. TRBV21-1 is marked as a pseudogene. This CDR3 is 13 amino acids long. DNA for the CDR3: TGTGCCAGCAACAGGGTACCGACAGATACGCAGTATTTT. Residues: CASNRVPTDTQYF.

This sequence joins TRBV19 and TRBJ1-2; 7 nucleotides line up with TRBD1. Germline lookup yields CDR1 LNHDA and CDR2 SQIVND (reference sequence). This CDR3 is built from 12 residues. V was pared by 3 bases and J by 6 bases, with 1 base of the junction left unmatched. CDR3 DNA sequence: TGTGCCAGTAGTATTGGGACAGATGGCTACACCTTC. Its protein is CASSIGTDGYTF.

The rearrangement links TRBV21-1 to TRBJ1-2; the D call TRBD1 from the table was never checked on the DNA. TRBV21-1 is annotated as a pseudogene. There are 15 residues in the CDR3. As DNA, the CDR3 is TGTGCCAGCAGCAAGGGGCGGACAGGGACCTATGGCTACACCTTC. Translating it yields CASSKGRTGTYGYTF.

The rearrangement links TRBV30 to TRBJ1-2; perhaps TRBD1 as D (5 bases). Trimming left V 2 bases short and J 3 bases short, with 10 bases between. Germline-derived CDR1 and CDR2 are GTSNPN and SVGIG (reference sequence). CDR3 length: 13 amino acids. The CDR3 loop reads CAWSKGRDYGYTF. Here the CDR3 DNA reads TGTGCCTGGAGTAAGGGGCGCGACTATGGCTACACCTTC. The full variable domain, rest sourced from reference TRBV30 and TRBJ1-2, is SQTIHQWPATLVQPVGSPLSLECTVEGTSNPNLYWYRQAAGRGLQLLFYSVGIGQISSEVPQNLSASRPQDRQFILSSKKLLLSDSGFYLCAWSKGRDYGYTFGSGTRLTVV.

The rearrangement joins TRBV11-3 to TRBJ2-3, with D uncertain. This CDR3 has 14 amino acids. The V gene lost 2 bases and the J gene lost 2 bases, with 8 bases spanning the gap. Looked up from germline, CDR1 is SGHNT and CDR2 is YENEEA. The CDR3 DNA reads TGTGCCAGCAGCTTATCAGTCGACACAGATACGCAGTATTTT. This gives the protein CASSLSVDTDTQYF. The whole variable domain, filled in from reference TRBV11-3 and TRBJ2-3, reads EAGVVQSPRYKIIEKKQPVAFWCNPISGHNTLYWYLQNLGQGPELLIRYENEEAVDDSQLPKDRFSAERLKGVDSTLKIQPAELGDSAVYLCASSLSVDTDTQYFGPGTRLTVL.

The CDR3 reads CASRPPRQETQYF. The CDR3 nucleotides read TGCGCCAGCAGACCCCCGCGTCAAGAGACCCAGTACTTC. The rearrangement links TRBV5-1 to TRBJ2-5; D unresolved. Germline assignment: CDR1 SGHRS and CDR2 YFSETQ. The CDR3 is 13 amino acids. V dropped 5 bases and J dropped 2 bases, with 10 bases sitting between them.

The chain carries TRBV4-1 and TRBJ2-6; D is perhaps TRBD1 (5 bases). Deletions cut 0 bases from V and 0 bases from J, with 12 bases between. The CDR3 runs 18 residues. CDR1 is MGHRA and CDR2 is YSYEKL in the germline V gene. The CDR3 region has the DNA TGCGCCAGCAGCCAAGATCAGGGTACCTACTCTGGGGCCAACGTCCTGACTTTC. Translating it yields CASSQDQGTYSGANVLTF.

V is TRBV29-1 and J is TRBJ1-5; 9 bases are shared with TRBD1. CDR3 length: 14 residues. Germline loops: CDR1 SQVTM, CDR2 ANQGSEA. V was clipped by 7 bases and J by 3 bases; unmatched bases: 7. The chain's CDR3 is CSATTGGINQPQHF. The CDR3, as DNA: TGCAGCGCAACGACAGGGGGGATCAATCAGCCCCAGCATTTT.

The V call is TRBV7-2, the J call TRBJ2-2; the match to TRBD1 covers 11 bases. The ends lost 5 bases at V and 7 bases at J; junction bases unmatched: 9. This CDR3 has 16 amino acids. Germline V gene sequence: CDR1 SGHTA, CDR2 FQGNSA. The CDR3 region has the DNA TGTGCCAGCAGCCTCAGAGCCGGGACAGGGGGCGGGGAGCTGTTTTTT. Its translation: CASSLRAGTGGGELFF.